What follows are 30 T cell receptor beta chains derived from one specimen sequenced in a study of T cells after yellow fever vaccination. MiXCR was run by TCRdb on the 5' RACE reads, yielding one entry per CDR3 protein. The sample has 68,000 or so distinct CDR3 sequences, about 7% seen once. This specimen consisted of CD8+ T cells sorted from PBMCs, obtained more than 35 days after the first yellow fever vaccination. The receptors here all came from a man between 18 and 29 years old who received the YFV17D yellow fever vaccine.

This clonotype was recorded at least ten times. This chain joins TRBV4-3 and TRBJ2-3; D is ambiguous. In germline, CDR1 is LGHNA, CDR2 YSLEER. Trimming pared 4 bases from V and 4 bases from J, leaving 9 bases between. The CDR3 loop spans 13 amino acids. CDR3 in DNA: TGCGCCAGCAGCCGAACTGGGGCAGATACGCAGTATTTT. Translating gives CASSRTGADTQYF.

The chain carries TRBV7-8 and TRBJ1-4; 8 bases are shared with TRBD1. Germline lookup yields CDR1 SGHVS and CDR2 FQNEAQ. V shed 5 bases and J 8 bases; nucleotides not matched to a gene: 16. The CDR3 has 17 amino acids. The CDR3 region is CASSQTGVAPGGEKLFF. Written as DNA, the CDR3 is TGTGCCAGCAGCCAGACAGGGGTCGCGCCGGGGGGAGAAAAACTGTTTTTT.

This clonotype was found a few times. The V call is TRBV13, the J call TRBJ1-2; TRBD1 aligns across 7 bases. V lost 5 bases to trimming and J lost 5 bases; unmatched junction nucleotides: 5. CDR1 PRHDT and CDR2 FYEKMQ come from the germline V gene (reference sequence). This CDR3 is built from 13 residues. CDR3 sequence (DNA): TGTGCCAGCAGCCATACAGGGGATTATGGCTACACCTTC. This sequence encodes CASSHTGDYGYTF.

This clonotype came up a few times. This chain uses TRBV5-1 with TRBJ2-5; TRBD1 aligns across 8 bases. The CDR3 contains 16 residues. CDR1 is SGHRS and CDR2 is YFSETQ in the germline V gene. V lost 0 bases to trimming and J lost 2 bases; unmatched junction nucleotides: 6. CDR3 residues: CASSLDRTGLQETQYF. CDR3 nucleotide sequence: TGCGCCAGCAGCTTGGATCGGACAGGGCTACAAGAGACCCAGTACTTC.

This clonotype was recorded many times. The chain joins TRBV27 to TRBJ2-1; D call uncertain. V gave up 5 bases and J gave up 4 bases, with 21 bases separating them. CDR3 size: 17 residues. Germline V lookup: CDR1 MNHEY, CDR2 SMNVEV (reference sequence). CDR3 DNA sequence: TGTGCCAGCAGTAGGGCAGCCGGGTTAGCCTTATACAATGAGCAGTTCTTC. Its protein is CASSRAAGLALYNEQFF.

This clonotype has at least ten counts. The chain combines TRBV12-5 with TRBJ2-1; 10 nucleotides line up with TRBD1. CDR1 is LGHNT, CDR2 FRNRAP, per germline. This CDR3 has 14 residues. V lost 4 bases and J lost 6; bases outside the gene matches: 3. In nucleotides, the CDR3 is TGTGCTAGTGGTTGGGGGACAGGGGTCAATGAGCAGTTCTTC. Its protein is CASGWGTGVNEQFF.

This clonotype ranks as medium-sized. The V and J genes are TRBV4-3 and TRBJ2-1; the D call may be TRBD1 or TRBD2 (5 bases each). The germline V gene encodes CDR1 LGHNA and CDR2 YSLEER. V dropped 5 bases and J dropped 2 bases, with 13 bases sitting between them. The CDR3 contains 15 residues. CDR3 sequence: CASSVRVGAYNEQFF. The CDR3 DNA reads TGCGCCAGCAGCGTCAGGGTGGGGGCCTACAATGAGCAGTTCTTC.

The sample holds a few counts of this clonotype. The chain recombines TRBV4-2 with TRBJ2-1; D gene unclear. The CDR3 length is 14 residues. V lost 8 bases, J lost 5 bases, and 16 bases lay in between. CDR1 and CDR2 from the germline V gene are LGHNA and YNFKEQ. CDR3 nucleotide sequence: TGTGCCAGCGGCCCCGGGCGCCAGCACAATGAGCAGTTCTTC. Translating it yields CASGPGRQHNEQFF.

CDR3 in amino acids: CASSIDLKVAGGTEAFF. In nucleotides, the CDR3 is TGTGCCAGTAGTATAGATTTGAAAGTCGCAGGGGGCACTGAAGCTTTCTTT. This sequence joins TRBV19 and TRBJ1-1, with 7 bases identical to TRBD1. Germline CDR1 is LNHDA and CDR2 is SQIVND (reference sequence). The V segment lost 0 bases and the J segment 4 bases; nucleotides outside the gene matches: 11. This CDR3 is built from 17 residues.

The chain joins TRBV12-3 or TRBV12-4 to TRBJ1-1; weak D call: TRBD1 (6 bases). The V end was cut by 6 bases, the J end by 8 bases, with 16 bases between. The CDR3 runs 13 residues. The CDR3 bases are TGTGCCAGCAGGGACAGCCTAGTTCTAGAAGCTTTCTTT. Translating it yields CASRDSLVLEAFF.

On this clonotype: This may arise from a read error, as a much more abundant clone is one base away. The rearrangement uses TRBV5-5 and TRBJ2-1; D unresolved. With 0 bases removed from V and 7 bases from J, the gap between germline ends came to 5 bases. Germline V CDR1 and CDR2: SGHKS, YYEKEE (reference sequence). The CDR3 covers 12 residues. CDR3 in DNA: TGTGCCAGCAGCTTGGACCAGAATGAGCAGTTCTTC. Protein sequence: CASSLDQNEQFF.

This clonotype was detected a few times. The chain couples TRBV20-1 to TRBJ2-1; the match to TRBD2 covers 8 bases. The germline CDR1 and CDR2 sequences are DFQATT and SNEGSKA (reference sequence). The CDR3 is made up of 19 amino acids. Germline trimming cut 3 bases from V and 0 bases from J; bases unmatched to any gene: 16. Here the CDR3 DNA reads TGCAGTGCTAGTGTTTTGGAGCGGGGGCCCCTAACCTCCTACAATGAGCAGTTCTTC. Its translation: CSASVLERGPLTSYNEQFF.

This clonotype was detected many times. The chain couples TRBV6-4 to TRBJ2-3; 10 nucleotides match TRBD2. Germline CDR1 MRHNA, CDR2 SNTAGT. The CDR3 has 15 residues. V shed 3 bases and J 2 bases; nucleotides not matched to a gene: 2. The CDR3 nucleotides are TGTGCCAGCAGTGAAAGCGGGGGGGCCACAGATACGCAGTATTTT. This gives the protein CASSESGGATDTQYF.

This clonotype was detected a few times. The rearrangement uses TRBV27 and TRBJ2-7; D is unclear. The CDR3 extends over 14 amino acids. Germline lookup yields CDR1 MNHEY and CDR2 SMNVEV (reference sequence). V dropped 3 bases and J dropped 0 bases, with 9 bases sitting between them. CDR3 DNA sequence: TGTGCCAGCAGTTTTTCGGTTAGCTCCTACGAGCAGTACTTC. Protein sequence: CASSFSVSSYEQYF.

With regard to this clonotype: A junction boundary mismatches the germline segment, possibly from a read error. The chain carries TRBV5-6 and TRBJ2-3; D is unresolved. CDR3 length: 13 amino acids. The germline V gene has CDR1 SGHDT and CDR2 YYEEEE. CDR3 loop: CAISLFIEDTQYF. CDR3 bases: TGTGCCATCAGCTTGTTTATAGAAGATACGCAGTATTTT.

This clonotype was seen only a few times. The DNA for the CDR3 is TGTGCCAGCAGCTTCAGGGACTCCGCAGGGGTGACCCAGTACTTC. This codes for CASSFRDSAGVTQYF. This chain connects TRBV11-2 to TRBJ2-5; either TRBD1 or TRBD2 may fit D (6 bases each). The CDR3 is made up of 15 amino acids. V dropped 3 bases and J dropped 7 bases, with 18 bases sitting between them. Germline V gene lookup returns CDR1 SGHAT and CDR2 FQNNGV.

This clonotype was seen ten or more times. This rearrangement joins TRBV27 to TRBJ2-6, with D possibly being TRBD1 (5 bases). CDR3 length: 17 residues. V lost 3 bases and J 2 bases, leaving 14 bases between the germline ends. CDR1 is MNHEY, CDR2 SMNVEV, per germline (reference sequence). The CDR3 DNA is TGTGCCAGCAGTTTGGGCAGGGTATGGACTGGGGCCAACGTCCTGACTTTC. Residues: CASSLGRVWTGANVLTF.

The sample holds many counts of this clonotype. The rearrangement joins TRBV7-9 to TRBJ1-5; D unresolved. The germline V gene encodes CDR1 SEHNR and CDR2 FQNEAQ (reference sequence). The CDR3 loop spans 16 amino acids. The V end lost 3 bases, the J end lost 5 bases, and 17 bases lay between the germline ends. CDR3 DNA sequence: TGTGCCAGCAGCTTTAGTCATGGACTCGCCGATCAGCCCCAGCATTTT. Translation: CASSFSHGLADQPQHF.

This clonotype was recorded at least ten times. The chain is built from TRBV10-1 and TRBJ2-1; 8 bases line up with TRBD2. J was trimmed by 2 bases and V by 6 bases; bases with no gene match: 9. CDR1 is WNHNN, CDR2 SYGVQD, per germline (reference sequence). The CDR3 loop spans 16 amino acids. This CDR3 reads CASSPRSGGPYNEQFF. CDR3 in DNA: TGCGCCAGCAGCCCGAGGAGCGGGGGCCCCTACAATGAGCAGTTCTTC.

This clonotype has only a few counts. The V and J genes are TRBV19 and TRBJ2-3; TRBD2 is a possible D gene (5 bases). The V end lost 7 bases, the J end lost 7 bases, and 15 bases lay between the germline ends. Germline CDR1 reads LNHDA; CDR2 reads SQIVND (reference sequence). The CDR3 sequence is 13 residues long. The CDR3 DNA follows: TGTGCCAGTACCTGGTCCCCGGGAAATACGCAGTATTTT. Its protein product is CASTWSPGNTQYF.

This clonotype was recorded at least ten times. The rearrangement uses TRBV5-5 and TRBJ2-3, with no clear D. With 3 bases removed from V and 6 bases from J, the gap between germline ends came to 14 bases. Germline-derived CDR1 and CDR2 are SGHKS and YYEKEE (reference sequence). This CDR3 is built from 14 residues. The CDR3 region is CASSSQDLGDTQYF. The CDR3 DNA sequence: TGTGCCAGCAGCTCCCAAGATCTCGGGGATACGCAGTATTTT.

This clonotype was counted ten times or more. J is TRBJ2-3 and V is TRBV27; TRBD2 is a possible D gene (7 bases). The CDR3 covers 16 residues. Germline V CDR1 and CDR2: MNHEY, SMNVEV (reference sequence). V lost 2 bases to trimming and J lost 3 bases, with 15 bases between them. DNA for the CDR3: TGTGCCAGCAGTTTAAATCGGGGGGCAGGGACAGATACGCAGTATTTT. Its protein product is CASSLNRGAGTDTQYF.

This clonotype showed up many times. The CDR3 reads CASSTAIGGYGYTF. Here the CDR3 DNA reads TGTGCCAGCAGTACCGCCATAGGCGGCTATGGCTACACCTTC. V usage is TRBV6-5 and J usage is TRBJ1-2; D not resolved. V gave up 5 bases and J gave up 4 bases, with 14 bases separating them. The CDR3 extends over 14 amino acids. Per germline, CDR1 MNHEY and CDR2 SVGAGI.

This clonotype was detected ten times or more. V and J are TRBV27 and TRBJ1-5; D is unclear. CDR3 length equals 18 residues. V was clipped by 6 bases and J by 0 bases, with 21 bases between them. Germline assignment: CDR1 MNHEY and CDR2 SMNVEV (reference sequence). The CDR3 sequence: CASRPGAGLGYSNQPQHF. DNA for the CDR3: TGTGCCAGCAGACCAGGAGCGGGGTTGGGATATAGCAATCAGCCCCAGCATTTT.

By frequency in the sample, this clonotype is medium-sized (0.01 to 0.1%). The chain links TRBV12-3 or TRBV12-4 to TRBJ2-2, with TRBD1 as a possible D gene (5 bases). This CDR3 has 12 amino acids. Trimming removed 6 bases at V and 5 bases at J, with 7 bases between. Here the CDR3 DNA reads TGTGCCAGCAGCCAGGGAACCGGGGAGCTGTTTTTT. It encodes CASSQGTGELFF.

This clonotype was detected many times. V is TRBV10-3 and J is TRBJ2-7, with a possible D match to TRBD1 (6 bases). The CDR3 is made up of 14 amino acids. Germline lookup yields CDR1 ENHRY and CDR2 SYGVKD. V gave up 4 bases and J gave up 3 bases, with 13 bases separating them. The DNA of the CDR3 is TGTGCCATCAGTGGACAGGTTTCCGGCTACGAGCAGTACTTC. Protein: CAISGQVSGYEQYF.

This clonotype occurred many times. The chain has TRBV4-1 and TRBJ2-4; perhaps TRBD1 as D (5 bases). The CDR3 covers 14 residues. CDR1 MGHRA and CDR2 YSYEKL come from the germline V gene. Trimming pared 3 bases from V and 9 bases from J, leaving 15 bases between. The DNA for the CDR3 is TGCGCCAGCAGCCAGGGCTTGGACACCGGCATTCAGTACTTC. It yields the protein CASSQGLDTGIQYF.

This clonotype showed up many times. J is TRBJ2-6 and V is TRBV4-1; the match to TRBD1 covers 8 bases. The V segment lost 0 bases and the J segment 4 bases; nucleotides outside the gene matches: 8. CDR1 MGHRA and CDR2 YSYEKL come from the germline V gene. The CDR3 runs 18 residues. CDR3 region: CASSQEDRAQAGANVLTF. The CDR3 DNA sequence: TGCGCCAGCAGCCAAGAGGACAGGGCTCAAGCGGGGGCCAACGTCCTGACTTTC.

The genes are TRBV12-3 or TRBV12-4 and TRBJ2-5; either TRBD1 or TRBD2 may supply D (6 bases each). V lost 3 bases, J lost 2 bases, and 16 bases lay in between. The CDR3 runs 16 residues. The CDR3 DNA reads TGTGCCAGCAGTTTTCGGAGGGGTGGGACACAAGAGACCCAGTACTTC. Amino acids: CASSFRRGGTQETQYF.

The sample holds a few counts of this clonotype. DNA for the CDR3: TGTGCCAGCAGTAAGACCCCTACTGCCGGGGGGGCCGCCGGCACAGATACGCAGTATTTT. Encoded protein: CASSKTPTAGGAAGTDTQYF. The chain uses TRBV12-3 or TRBV12-4 and TRBJ2-3; 8 nucleotides line up with TRBD2. The CDR3 length is 20 residues. The V gene end was trimmed by 5 bases and the J gene end by 1 base; junction bases not matched to a gene: 20.